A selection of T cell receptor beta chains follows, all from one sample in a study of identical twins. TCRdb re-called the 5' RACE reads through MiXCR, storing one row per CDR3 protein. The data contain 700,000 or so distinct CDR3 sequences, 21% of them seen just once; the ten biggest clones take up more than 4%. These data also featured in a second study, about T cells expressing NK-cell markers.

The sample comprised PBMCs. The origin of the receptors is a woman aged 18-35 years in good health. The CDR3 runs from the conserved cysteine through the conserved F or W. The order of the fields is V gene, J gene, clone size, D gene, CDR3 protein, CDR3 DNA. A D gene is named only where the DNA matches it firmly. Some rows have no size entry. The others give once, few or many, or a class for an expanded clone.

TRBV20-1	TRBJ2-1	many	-	CSARGVVGSYSYNEQFF	TGCAGTGCTAGAGGCGTAGTTGGGTCCTACTCCTACAATGAGCAGTTCTTC
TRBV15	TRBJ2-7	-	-	CATSRAWTVTYEQYF	TGTGCCACCAGCAGGGCTTGGACGGTTACCTACGAGCAGTACTTC
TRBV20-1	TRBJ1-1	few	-	CSARDLPRGTEAFF	TGCAGTGCTAGAGATCTCCCAAGAGGGACTGAAGCTTTCTTT
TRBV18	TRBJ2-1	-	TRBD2	CASSRTSGRTYDSHNEQFF	TGTGCCAGCTCGCGAACTAGCGGGAGGACCTACGACTCCCACAATGAGCAGTTCTTC
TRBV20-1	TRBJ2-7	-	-	CSARRSDGRYEQYF	TGCAGTGCTAGAAGGTCGGACGGTAGATACGAGCAGTACTTC
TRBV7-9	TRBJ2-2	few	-	CASSDTVSNTGELFF	TGTGCCAGCAGCGACACAGTTTCAAACACCGGGGAGCTGTTTTTT
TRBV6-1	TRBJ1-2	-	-	CASRETSSYGYTF	TGTGCCAGCAGGGAGACATCCTCCTATGGCTACACCTTC
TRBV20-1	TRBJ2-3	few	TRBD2	CSARRLAGTDTQYF	TGCAGTGCTAGAAGACTAGCAGGCACAGATACGCAGTATTTT
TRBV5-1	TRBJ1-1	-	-	CASSLAPTSEAFF	TGCGCCAGCAGCTTGGCCCCAACGAGTGAAGCTTTCTTT
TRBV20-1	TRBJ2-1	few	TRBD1	CSAHRGALSYNEQFF	TGCAGTGCTCACAGGGGGGCCCTTTCCTACAATGAGCAGTTCTTC
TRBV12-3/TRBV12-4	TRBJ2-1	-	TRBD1	CASSLETGGDNEQFF	TGTGCCAGCAGTTTAGAAACAGGGGGTGACAATGAGCAGTTCTTC
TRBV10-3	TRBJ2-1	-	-	CAISEGGLSFF	TGTGCCATCAGTGAGGGGGGCCTGTCCTTCTTC
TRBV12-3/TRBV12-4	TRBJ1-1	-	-	CASSPQTWGTEAFF	TGTGCCAGCAGCCCACAGACGTGGGGAACTGAAGCTTTCTTT
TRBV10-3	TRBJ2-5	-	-	CAISESYREETQYF	TGTGCCATCAGTGAGTCGTACAGAGAAGAGACCCAGTACTTC
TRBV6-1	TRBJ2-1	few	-	CASRGLFYNEQFF	TGTGCCAGCAGGGGGCTGTTCTACAATGAGCAGTTCTTC
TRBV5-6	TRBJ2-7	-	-	CASSFYGNYEQYF	TGTGCCAGCAGCTTTTACGGTAATTACGAGCAGTACTTC
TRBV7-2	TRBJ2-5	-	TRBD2	CASRNSGYQETQYF	TGTGCCAGCAGGAATAGCGGGTACCAAGAGACCCAGTACTTC
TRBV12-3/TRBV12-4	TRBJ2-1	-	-	CASLQRLYNEQFF	TGTGCCAGCCTCCAGCGGCTATACAATGAGCAGTTCTTC
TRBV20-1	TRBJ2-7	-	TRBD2	CSARYAGGSHEQYF	TGCAGTGCTAGATATGCTGGCGGGAGTCACGAGCAGTACTTC
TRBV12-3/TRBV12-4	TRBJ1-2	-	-	CASSRSHGYTF	TGTGCCAGCAGTAGGTCCCACGGCTACACCTTC
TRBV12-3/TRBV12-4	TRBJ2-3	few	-	CASRGSADTQYF	TGTGCCAGCAGGGGAAGCGCGGATACGCAGTATTTT
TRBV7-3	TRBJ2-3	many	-	CASSLLRTDTQYF	TGTGCCAGCAGCTTATTGCGCACAGATACGCAGTATTTT
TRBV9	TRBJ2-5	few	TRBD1	CASSAYPGGEETQYF	TGTGCCAGCAGCGCCTACCCAGGGGGCGAAGAGACCCAGTACTTC
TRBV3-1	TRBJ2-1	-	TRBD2	CASGLAGEGGEQFF	TGTGCCAGCGGGTTAGCGGGAGAGGGAGGTGAGCAGTTCTTC
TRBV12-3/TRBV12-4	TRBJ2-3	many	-	CASKGFSTDTQYF	TGTGCCAGCAAGGGATTTAGCACAGATACGCAGTATTTT
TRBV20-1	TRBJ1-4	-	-	CSAGAGVWDEKLFF	TGCAGTGCTGGTGCCGGGGTGTGGGATGAAAAACTGTTTTTT
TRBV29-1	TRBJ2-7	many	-	CSVGRGSYEQYF	TGCAGCGTTGGCCGGGGTAGCTACGAGCAGTACTTC
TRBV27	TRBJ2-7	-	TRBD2	CAIGTSGSYEQYF	TGTGCCATCGGGACTAGCGGGTCCTACGAGCAGTACTTC
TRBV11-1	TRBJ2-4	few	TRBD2	CASSFSGRATLAKNIQYF	TGTGCCAGCAGCTTTAGCGGGAGAGCCACCTTAGCCAAAAACATTCAGTACTTC
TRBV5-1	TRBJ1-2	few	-	CASSLEWGDYGYTF	TGCGCCAGCAGCTTGGAATGGGGCGACTATGGCTACACCTTC
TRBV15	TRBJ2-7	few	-	CATSPPAGTSYEQYF	TGTGCCACTTCCCCCCCAGCGGGCACATCCTACGAGCAGTACTTC
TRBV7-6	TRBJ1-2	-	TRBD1	CASTPGTGTSYGYTF	TGTGCCAGCACCCCCGGGACAGGCACTTCCTATGGCTACACCTTC
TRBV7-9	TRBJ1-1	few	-	CASSLGRDGETEAFF	TGTGCCAGCAGCTTAGGGAGGGACGGAGAGACTGAAGCTTTCTTT
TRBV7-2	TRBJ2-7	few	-	CASSKPVLKISYEQYF	TGTGCCAGCAGTAAGCCGGTACTAAAAATCTCCTACGAGCAGTACTTC
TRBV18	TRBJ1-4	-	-	CASSPDAQGKLFF	TGTGCCAGCTCCCCAGACGCACAGGGAAAACTGTTTTTT
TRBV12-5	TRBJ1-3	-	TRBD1	CASGLGTAGNTIYF	TGTGCTAGTGGTCTTGGGACAGCTGGAAACACCATATATTTT
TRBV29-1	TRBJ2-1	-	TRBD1	CSVGGQGQGNLYNEQFF	TGCAGCGTGGGGGGCCAGGGACAGGGGAACCTGTACAATGAGCAGTTCTTC
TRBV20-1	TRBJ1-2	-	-	CSATSRTGYGYTF	TGCAGTGCTACGAGCCGGACGGGCTATGGCTACACCTTC
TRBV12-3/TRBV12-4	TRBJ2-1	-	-	CASSLAGELREQFF	TGTGCCAGCAGTTTAGCGGGGGAGCTTCGGGAGCAGTTCTTC
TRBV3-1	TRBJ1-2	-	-	CASSRGGREDGYTF	TGTGCCAGCAGCCGGGGAGGGCGAGAGGACGGCTACACCTTC